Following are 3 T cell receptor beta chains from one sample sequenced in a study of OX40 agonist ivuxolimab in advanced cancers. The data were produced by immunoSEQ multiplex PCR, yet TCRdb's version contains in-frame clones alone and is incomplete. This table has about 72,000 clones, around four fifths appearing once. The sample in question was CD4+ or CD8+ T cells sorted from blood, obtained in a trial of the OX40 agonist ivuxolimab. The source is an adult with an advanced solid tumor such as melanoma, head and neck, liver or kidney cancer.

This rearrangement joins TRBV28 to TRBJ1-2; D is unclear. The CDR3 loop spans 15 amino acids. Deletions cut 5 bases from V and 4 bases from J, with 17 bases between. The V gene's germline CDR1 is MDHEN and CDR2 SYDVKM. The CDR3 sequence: CASSITGLAVYGYTF. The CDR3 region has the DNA TGTGCCAGCAGTATAACGGGCTTAGCGGTCTATGGCTACACCTTC.

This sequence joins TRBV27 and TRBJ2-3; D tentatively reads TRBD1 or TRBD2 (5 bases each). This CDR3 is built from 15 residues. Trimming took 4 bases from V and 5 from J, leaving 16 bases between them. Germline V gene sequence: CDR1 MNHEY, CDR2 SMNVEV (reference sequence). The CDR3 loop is CASSSPSGPVDTQYF. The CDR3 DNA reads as TGTGCCAGCAGTTCCCCCTCGGGGCCGGTAGATACGCAGTATTTT.

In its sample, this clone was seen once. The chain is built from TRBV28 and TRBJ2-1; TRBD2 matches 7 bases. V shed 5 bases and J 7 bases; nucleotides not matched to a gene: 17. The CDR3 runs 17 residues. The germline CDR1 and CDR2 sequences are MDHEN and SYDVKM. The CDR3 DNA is TGTGCCAGCAGTCACCACTCGGGGGAGGGCCCTAGGAATGAGCAGTTCTTC. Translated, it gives CASSHHSGEGPRNEQFF.